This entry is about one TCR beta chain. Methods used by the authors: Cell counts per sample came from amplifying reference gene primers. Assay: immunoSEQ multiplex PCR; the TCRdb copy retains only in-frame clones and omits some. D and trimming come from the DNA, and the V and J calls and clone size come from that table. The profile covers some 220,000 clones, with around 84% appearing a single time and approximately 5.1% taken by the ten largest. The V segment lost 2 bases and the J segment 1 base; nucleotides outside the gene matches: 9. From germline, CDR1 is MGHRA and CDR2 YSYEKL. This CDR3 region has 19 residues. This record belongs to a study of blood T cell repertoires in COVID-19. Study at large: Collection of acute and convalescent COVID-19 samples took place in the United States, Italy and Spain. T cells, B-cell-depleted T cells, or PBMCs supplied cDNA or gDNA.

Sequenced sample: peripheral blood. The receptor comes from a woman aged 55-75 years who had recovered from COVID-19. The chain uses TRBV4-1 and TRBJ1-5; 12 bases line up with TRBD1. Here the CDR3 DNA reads TGCGCCAGCAGCCAACTCCCGGGACAGGGGGCTCTCAGCAATCAGCCCCAGCATTTT. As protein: CASSQLPGQGALSNQPQHF.